This TCR beta chain is drawn from a study of blood T cell repertoires in COVID-19. Study in general: Acute and convalescent COVID-19 samples came from the United States, Italy and Spain. The cDNA or gDNA used as material had been derived from T cells, B-cell-depleted T cells, or PBMCs.

Per the study methods: Amplification of reference gene primers was used by the study to estimate nucleated cell counts. Profiling relied on immunoSEQ multiplex PCR, and the TCRdb table lists in-frame clones only, not all of them. The V and J calls and clone size were taken over from that table, and D and trimming were inferred from the DNA. The repertoire has about 47,000 clones, around 83% of them found once; the top ten carry 6% to 7.5%. The V and J ends lost 1 base and 0 bases respectively, with 16 bases between them. CDR3 length equals 17 residues. Germline CDR1 SGHNT, CDR2 YYREEE (reference sequence).

Sequenced: peripheral blood. The gene calls are TRBV5-4 and TRBJ1-1, with a tentative D call TRBD1 (6 bases). This clonotype was obtained from a man between 60 and 70 years old with active COVID-19. CDR3 in amino acids: CASSLNGGGGMNTEAFF. The CDR3 DNA reads TGTGCCAGCAGCTTGAACGGGGGCGGGGGGATGAACACTGAAGCTTTCTTT.